A single sample is the source of the 12 T cell receptor beta chains below, sequenced in a study of T-cell reconstitution after alpha-beta-depleted transplantation in children. A TCRbeta library incorporating unique molecular identifiers was prepared. TCRdb fed the PCR reads into MiXCR, producing one record per CDR3 protein. Among fewer than 350,000 distinct CDR3 sequences listed, over 7.5% were seen once. Study-wide points: Counts and diversity of T cells one year after transplant came mostly from newly produced T cells.

No antigen has been identified for these receptors. The sequenced sample was peripheral blood, obtained 360 days after TCRalphabeta/CD19-depleted stem cell transplant. These receptor sequences come from a female patient aged 2-15 years who had a stem cell transplant for Fanconi anemia, so the T cells may come from the graft donor.

V and J are TRBV6-5 and TRBJ1-5, with D hard to call. Germline assignment: CDR1 MNHEY and CDR2 SVGAGI. Trimming left V 8 bases short and J 5 bases short, with 16 bases between. CDR3 length: 14 amino acids. Here the CDR3 reads CASHKLPEDQPQHF. In nucleotides, the CDR3 is TGTGCCAGCCATAAACTCCCCGAAGATCAGCCCCAGCATTTT.

This clonotype appeared many times. The chain has TRBV20-1 and TRBJ1-1; D remains ambiguous. CDR3 length: 13 residues. CDR1 DFQATT and CDR2 SNEGSKA come from the germline V gene (reference sequence). The ends were cut back, 1 base at V and 1 base at J, with 7 bases in the middle. The CDR3 DNA sequence: TGCAGTGCTAGAGGGGCTGGGAACACTGAAGCTTTCTTT. Residues: CSARGAGNTEAFF.

The rearrangement uses TRBV30 and TRBJ2-3; D unresolved. V dropped 0 bases and J dropped 3 bases, with 13 bases sitting between them. The length of the CDR3 is 15 residues. Germline CDR1 reads GTSNPN; CDR2 reads SVGIG (reference sequence). The CDR3 here is CAWSVLGDLTDTQYF. The CDR3 nucleotides are TGTGCCTGGAGTGTTCTTGGAGATCTAACAGATACGCAGTATTTT.

The rearrangement joins TRBV6-1 to TRBJ2-5; TRBD1 might be the D (6 bases). This CDR3 spans 15 amino acids. The germline CDR1 and CDR2 sequences are MNHNS and SASEGT. The V gene lost 4 bases and the J gene lost 1 base, with 13 bases spanning the gap. CDR3 amino acids: CASSVMGDTQETQYF. DNA of the CDR3: TGTGCCAGCAGTGTCATGGGGGACACCCAAGAGACCCAGTACTTC.

The sample holds many counts of this clonotype. The J gene is TRBJ1-3, the V gene TRBV10-3; D ambiguous. V was shortened by 4 bases and J by 4 bases, with 14 bases between the two germline ends. Per germline, CDR1 ENHRY and CDR2 SYGVKD. The CDR3 is made up of 15 amino acids. The CDR3, as DNA: TGTGCCATCAGTGCCACAGAGGGAGAAGGAAACACCATATATTTT. As protein: CAISATEGEGNTIYF.

This chain joins TRBV3-1 and TRBJ2-1; 9 nucleotides match TRBD1. Unmatched junction bases numbered 9, after V lost 5 bases and J lost 4 bases. CDR1 LGHDT and CDR2 YNNKEL come from the germline V gene (reference sequence). The CDR3 covers 16 residues. CDR3 DNA: TGTGCCAGCAGCTTATACCCGGGACAGGGTTACAATGAGCAGTTCTTC. This gives the protein CASSLYPGQGYNEQFF.

This chain links TRBV6-2 or TRBV6-3 with TRBJ1-5; D might be TRBD1 (6 bases). Germline CDR1 MNHEY, CDR2 SVGEGT. The CDR3 spans 14 residues. Trimming removed 8 bases from V and 0 bases from J, with 11 bases in between. The CDR3 DNA sequence: TGTGCCAGCGCGAGGGGGGCTAGCAATCAGCCCCAGCATTTT. It encodes CASARGASNQPQHF.

This clonotype has ten or more counts. This chain connects TRBV4-3 to TRBJ2-7; D unresolved. V shed 0 bases and J shed 1 base, with 13 bases lying between them. Germline V gene data show CDR1 as LGHNA and CDR2 as YSLEER. The CDR3 consists of 16 residues. DNA of the CDR3: TGCGCCAGCAGCCAAGAGTTACAGACACAATCCTACGAGCAGTACTTC. The encoded protein is CASSQELQTQSYEQYF.

This clonotype was seen at least ten times. The rearrangement uses TRBV20-1 and TRBJ1-2; D is uncertain. In germline, CDR1 is DFQATT, CDR2 SNEGSKA (reference sequence). The CDR3 extends over 14 amino acids. The V end lost 0 bases, the J end lost 1 base, and 9 bases lay between the germline ends. Here the CDR3 reads CSAREGTYNYGYTF. CDR3 DNA: TGCAGTGCTAGAGAGGGCACCTATAACTATGGCTACACCTTC.

This clonotype came up a few times. The chain carries TRBV20-1 and TRBJ1-1; D remains unclear. The germline V gene has CDR1 DFQATT and CDR2 SNEGSKA (reference sequence). V shed 1 base and J shed 0 bases, with 9 bases lying between them. CDR3 length equals 14 residues. In nucleotides, the CDR3 is TGCAGTGCTAGAGTGGGCAGCCTGAACACTGAAGCTTTCTTT. It encodes CSARVGSLNTEAFF.

The chain uses TRBV12-3 or TRBV12-4 and TRBJ1-5; no clear D. The V and J ends lost 2 bases and 4 bases respectively, with 9 bases between them. The CDR3 runs 14 residues. The CDR3 DNA reads TGTGCCAGCAGTTTAAGCGCAGCTAATCAGCCCCAGCATTTT. It translates to CASSLSAANQPQHF.

A few counts support this clonotype. V gene TRBV20-1 combines with J gene TRBJ1-3; D unresolved. Trimming took off 0 bases at V and 0 bases at J, with 3 bases between the two ends. CDR3 length: 13 amino acids. CDR1 is DFQATT, CDR2 SNEGSKA, per germline (reference sequence). For the CDR3, the DNA is TGCAGTGCTAGAGACTTCTCTGGAAACACCATATATTTT. Protein product: CSARDFSGNTIYF.